Presented here are 21 T cell receptor beta chains from one specimen sequenced in a study of T cell responses to AZD1222 COVID-19 vaccine. Profiling relied on immunoSEQ multiplex PCR, and the TCRdb table lists in-frame clones only, not all of them. The table records 180,000 or so clones, 80% to 95% of them present only once. Specimen: peripheral blood, collected on day 0 of AZD1222 vaccination. The receptors come from an adult in good health.

DNA of the CDR3: TGCGCCAGCAGCCAAGATAGCTCACCTTACTATGGCTACACCTTC. Translated: CASSQDSSPYYGYTF. V gene TRBV4-1 combines with J gene TRBJ1-2; D uncertain. Looked up from germline, CDR1 is MGHRA and CDR2 is YSYEKL. V shed 0 bases and J shed 3 bases, with 11 bases lying between them. The CDR3 loop spans 15 amino acids.

The rearrangement uses TRBV14 and TRBJ1-1, with D unresolved. The germline CDR1 and CDR2 sequences are SGHDN and FVKESK. Trimming stripped 4 bases from V and 3 bases from J, with 18 bases between. The CDR3 has 16 amino acids. CDR3 amino acids: CASSPPWARRYTEAFF. The DNA of the CDR3 is TGTGCCAGCAGCCCTCCTTGGGCCCGACGGTACACTGAAGCTTTCTTT.

This sequence joins TRBV2 and TRBJ1-6; 8 bases fit TRBD1. The CDR3 consists of 17 residues. Germline assignment: CDR1 SNHLY and CDR2 FYNNEI. V was pared by 7 bases and J by 6 bases, with 14 bases of the junction left unmatched. CDR3 DNA: TGTGCCAGCATTCCCGGACAGGGCACTCCGGGTAATTCACCCCTCCACTTT. It specifies CASIPGQGTPGNSPLHF.

The chain is built from TRBV5-1 and TRBJ2-7; D is unclear. From germline, CDR1 is SGHRS and CDR2 YFSETQ. Between the trimmed V and J ends, which lost 1 base and 3 bases, there was a span of 11 bases. This CDR3 spans 14 amino acids. CDR3 in amino acids: CASSLRSIYYEQYF. CDR3 bases: TGCGCCAGCAGCTTGCGCAGTATATACTACGAGCAGTACTTC.

The V call is TRBV7-6, the J call TRBJ1-2, with 7 nucleotides matching TRBD1. The CDR3 loop spans 16 amino acids. V trimming: 2 bases; J trimming: 7 bases; junction bases outside the gene matches: 13. The germline CDR1 and CDR2 sequences are SGHVS and FNYEAQ. The CDR3: CASSLTKGTDEGGYTF. The CDR3 region has the DNA TGTGCCAGCAGCTTAACCAAAGGGACAGATGAAGGTGGCTACACCTTC. Based on the CDR3 plus reference TRBV7-6 and TRBJ1-2, the full variable domain is GAGVSQSPRYKVTKRGQDVALRCDPISGHVSLYWYRQALGQGPEFLTYFNYEAQQDKSGLPNDRFSAERPEGSISTLTIQRTEQRDSAMYRCASSLTKGTDEGGYTFGSGTRLTVV.

This rearrangement joins TRBV29-1 to TRBJ1-2, with D perhaps matching TRBD1 (5 bases). The CDR3 has 12 amino acids. CDR1 is SQVTM and CDR2 is ANQGSEA in the germline V gene. V lost 2 bases and J 10 bases, leaving 14 bases between the germline ends. The chain's CDR3 is CSVESGPHDYTF. In DNA form, the CDR3 reads TGCAGCGTTGAATCGGGGCCCCATGACTACACCTTC. Full variable domain (missing parts from reference TRBV29-1 and TRBJ1-2): SAVISQKPSRDICQRGTSLTIQCQVDSQVTMMFWYRQQPGQSLTLIATANQGSEATYESGFVIDKFPISRPNLTFSTLTVSNMSPEDSSIYLCSVESGPHDYTFGSGTRLTVV.

This clone was detected only a few times. The chain employs TRBV18 and TRBJ1-6; maybe TRBD1 (5 bases). Trimming pared 3 bases from V and 7 bases from J, leaving 13 bases between. The CDR3 consists of 15 residues. From germline, CDR1 is KGHSH and CDR2 LQKENI. The CDR3 is CASSPDPGRNSPLHF. The DNA for the CDR3 is TGTGCCAGCTCACCCGATCCGGGACGAAATTCACCCCTCCACTTT. Complete variable domain (other parts from reference TRBV18 and TRBJ1-6): NAGVMQNPRHLVRRRGQEARLRCSPMKGHSHVYWYRQLPEEGLKFMVYLQKENIIDESGMPKERFSAEFPKEGPSILRIQQVVRGDSAAYFCASSPDPGRNSPLHFGNGTRLTVT.

The chain links TRBV12-3 or TRBV12-4 to TRBJ1-2; 7 nucleotides align to TRBD1. The CDR3 length is 12 residues. V dropped 6 bases and J dropped 5; count of bases not matched to a gene: 3. The CDR3 sequence: CASRGTDYGYTF. In DNA, the CDR3 is TGTGCCAGCAGGGGGACAGATTATGGCTACACCTTC.

V usage is TRBV19 and J usage is TRBJ2-7; D unresolved. CDR3 length equals 15 residues. V was shortened by 0 bases and J by 5 bases, with 14 bases between the two germline ends. CDR1 is LNHDA and CDR2 is SQIVND in the germline V gene (reference sequence). The CDR3 spells CASSIDLRLAHEQYF. Here the CDR3 DNA reads TGTGCCAGTAGTATAGATCTGAGGCTCGCCCACGAGCAGTACTTC.

V gene TRBV14 combines with J gene TRBJ2-1, with D hard to call. The CDR3 is made up of 13 amino acids. Germline CDR1 is SGHDN and CDR2 is FVKESK. V was shortened by 4 bases and J by 5 bases, with 9 bases between the two germline ends. The CDR3, as DNA: TGTGCCAGCAGCCCCCATCGGAACAATGAGCAGTTCTTC. It is translated as CASSPHRNNEQFF.

The CDR3 DNA reads TGTGCCTCGGGTGGAGCGGCTCGAAACACCATATATTTT. As protein: CASGGAARNTIYF. V and J are TRBV11-2 and TRBJ1-3; D gene ambiguous. Per the germline V gene, CDR1 is SGHAT and CDR2 is FQNNGV. V was clipped by 11 bases and J by 5 bases, with 16 bases between them. The CDR3 sequence is 13 residues long.

The chain joins TRBV18 to TRBJ1-2; D is unclear. The germline gives CDR1 KGHSH, CDR2 LQKENI. Trimming cost V 2 bases and J 0 bases, with 16 bases left between them. CDR3 size: 17 residues. For the CDR3, the DNA is TGTGCCAGCTCACCAATCATAGGGAGGGCCCCTAACTATGGCTACACCTTC. Its protein is CASSPIIGRAPNYGYTF.

V usage is TRBV6-6 and J usage is TRBJ2-6, with 8 bases lining up with TRBD1. CDR3 length: 16 amino acids. The junction had 10 bases not matched to a gene; V was cut back by 7 bases and J by 5 bases. The germline V gene encodes CDR1 MNHNY and CDR2 SVGAGI (reference sequence). CDR3 nucleotides: TGTGCCAGCACCCTCCGGACAGGGCAGAGGGCCAACGTCCTGACTTTC. This encodes CASTLRTGQRANVLTF.

The V call is TRBV14, the J call TRBJ2-7; D possibly corresponds to TRBD1 (5 bases). Trimming took 5 bases from V and 2 from J, leaving 13 bases between them. Germline V gives CDR1 SGHDN, CDR2 FVKESK. This CDR3 spans 14 amino acids. CDR3 region: CASSIRTNPYEQYF. In nucleotides, the CDR3 is TGTGCCAGCAGCATAAGGACAAATCCCTACGAGCAGTACTTC.

The V call is TRBV18, the J call TRBJ1-1, with unresolved D. CDR1 and CDR2 from the germline V gene are KGHSH and LQKENI. The CDR3 has 12 amino acids. Trimming stripped 4 bases from V and 7 bases from J, with 10 bases between. In DNA form, the CDR3 reads TGTGCCAGCTCACTGGGAGCAAATGAAGCTTTCTTT. It encodes CASSLGANEAFF.

This clone was counted only a few times. The chain employs TRBV27 and TRBJ1-2, with a weak D call TRBD1 (5 bases). Trimming took 5 bases from V and 2 from J, leaving 18 bases between them. Germline assignment: CDR1 MNHEY and CDR2 SMNVEV (reference sequence). This CDR3 spans 16 amino acids. The CDR3 DNA reads TGTGCCAGCAGTGGGGATGTGGGGGGAGGGAACTATGGCTACACCTTC. This sequence encodes CASSGDVGGGNYGYTF.

The chain uses TRBV9 and TRBJ1-1, with 9 nucleotides matching TRBD1. With V trimmed by 5 bases and J by 3 bases, 5 bases remained unmatched. The CDR3 is 14 amino acids. Germline lookup yields CDR1 SGDLS and CDR2 YYNGEE. As DNA, the CDR3 is TGTGCCAGCAGTGGACAGGGGTGGGACACTGAAGCTTTCTTT. This codes for CASSGQGWDTEAFF.

This chain links TRBV6-5 with TRBJ2-7, with 11 bases matching TRBD2. The V gene end was trimmed by 7 bases and the J gene end by 6 bases; junction bases not matched to a gene: 8. This CDR3 is 14 amino acids long. Germline loops: CDR1 MNHEY, CDR2 SVGAGI. The CDR3 DNA reads TGTGCCAGCACTTCGACTAGCGGGGTTGGCGAGCAGTACTTC. This encodes CASTSTSGVGEQYF.

The table lists this clone with a count of one. This chain links TRBV5-3 with TRBJ2-3; 7 nucleotides align to TRBD2. TRBV5-3 is designated an ORF whose function remains uncertain. V gave up 5 bases and J gave up 12 bases; unmatched junction bases: 15. The CDR3 has 14 amino acids. The CDR3, as DNA: TGTGCCAGAAGGATACCGGGACTACCCCCGGGTCAGTATTTT. Encoded protein: CARRIPGLPPGQYF.

The sample holds a few counts of this clone. The chain is built from TRBV18 and TRBJ1-5, with 8 bases that match TRBD1. This CDR3 contains 15 residues. V trimming: 3 bases; J trimming: 6 bases; junction bases outside the gene matches: 7. From germline, CDR1 is KGHSH and CDR2 LQKENI. The CDR3 reads CASSPRQGAGQPQHF. The CDR3 DNA follows: TGTGCCAGCTCACCGCGGCAGGGGGCCGGTCAGCCCCAGCATTTT.

This rearrangement joins TRBV5-1 to TRBJ1-2, with a possible D match to TRBD1 (5 bases). Germline V CDR1 and CDR2: SGHRS, YFSETQ. The CDR3 runs to 14 residues. Trimming took off 1 base at V and 2 bases at J, with 9 bases between the two ends. As DNA, the CDR3 is TGCGCCAGCAGCTTGTCGGGGGGGAACTATGGCTACACCTTC. Its protein is CASSLSGGNYGYTF.